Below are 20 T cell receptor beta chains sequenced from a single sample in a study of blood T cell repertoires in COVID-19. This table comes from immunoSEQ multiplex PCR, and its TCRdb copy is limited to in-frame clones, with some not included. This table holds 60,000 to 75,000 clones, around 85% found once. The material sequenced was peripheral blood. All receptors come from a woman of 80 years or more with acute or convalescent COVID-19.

Here the CDR3 reads CASSSNRGYEQYF. The DNA for the CDR3 is TGTGCCAGCAGTAGTAACAGGGGCTACGAGCAGTACTTC. The chain recombines TRBV5-4 with TRBJ2-7, with 7 bases that match TRBD1. Trimming cost V 5 bases and J 3 bases; bases outside gene matches: 5. The CDR3 has 13 amino acids. From germline, CDR1 is SGHNT and CDR2 YYREEE (reference sequence).

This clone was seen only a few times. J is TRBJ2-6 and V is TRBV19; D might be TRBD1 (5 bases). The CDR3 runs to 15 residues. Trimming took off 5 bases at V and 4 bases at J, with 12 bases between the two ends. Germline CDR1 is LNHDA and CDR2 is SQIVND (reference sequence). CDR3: CASSATGTGANVLTF. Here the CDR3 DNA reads TGTGCCAGTAGTGCCACAGGAACCGGGGCCAACGTCCTGACTTTC.

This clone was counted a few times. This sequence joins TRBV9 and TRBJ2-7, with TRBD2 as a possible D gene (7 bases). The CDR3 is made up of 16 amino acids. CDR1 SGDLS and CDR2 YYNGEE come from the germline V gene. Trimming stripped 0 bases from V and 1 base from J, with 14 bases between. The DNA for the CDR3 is TGTGCCAGCAGCGTAGATCTTCGGGGGGCGTCCTACGAGCAGTACTTC. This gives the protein CASSVDLRGASYEQYF.

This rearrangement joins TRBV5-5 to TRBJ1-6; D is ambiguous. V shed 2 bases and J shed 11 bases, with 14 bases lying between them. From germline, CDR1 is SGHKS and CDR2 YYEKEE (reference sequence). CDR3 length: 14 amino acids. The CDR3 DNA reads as TGTGCCAGCAGCTTTCCGGGGTCTGGGGCACCCCTCCACTTT. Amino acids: CASSFPGSGAPLHF.

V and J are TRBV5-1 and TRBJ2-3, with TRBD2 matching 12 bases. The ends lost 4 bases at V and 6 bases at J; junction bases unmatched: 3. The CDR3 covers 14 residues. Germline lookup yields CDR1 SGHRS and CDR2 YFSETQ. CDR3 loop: CASSDGLAGDTQYF. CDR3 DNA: TGCGCCAGCAGCGACGGACTAGCGGGGGATACGCAGTATTTT.

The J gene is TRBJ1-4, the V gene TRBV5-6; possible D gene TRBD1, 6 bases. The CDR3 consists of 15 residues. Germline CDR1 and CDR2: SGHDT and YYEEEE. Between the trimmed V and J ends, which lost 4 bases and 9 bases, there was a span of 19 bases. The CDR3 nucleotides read TGTGCCAGCAGCACCACAGGCCCAGGGGAGCAAAAACTGTTTTTT. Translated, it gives CASSTTGPGEQKLFF.

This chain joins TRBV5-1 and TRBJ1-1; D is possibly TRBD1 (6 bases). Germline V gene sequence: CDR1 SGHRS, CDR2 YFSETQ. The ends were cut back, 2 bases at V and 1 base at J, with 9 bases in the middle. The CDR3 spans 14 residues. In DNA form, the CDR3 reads TGCGCCAGCAGCTTTGGGACACAGAACACTGAAGCTTTCTTT. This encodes CASSFGTQNTEAFF.

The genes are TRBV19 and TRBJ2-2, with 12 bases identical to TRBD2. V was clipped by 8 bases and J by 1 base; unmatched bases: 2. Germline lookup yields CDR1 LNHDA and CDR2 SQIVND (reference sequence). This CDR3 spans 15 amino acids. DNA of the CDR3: TGTGCCAGTCTGGGACTAGCGGGGAACACCGGGGAGCTGTTTTTT. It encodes CASLGLAGNTGELFF.

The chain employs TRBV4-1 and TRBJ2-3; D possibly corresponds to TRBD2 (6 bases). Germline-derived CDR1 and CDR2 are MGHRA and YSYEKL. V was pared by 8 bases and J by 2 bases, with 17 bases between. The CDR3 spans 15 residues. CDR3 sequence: CASGHLGGITDTQYF. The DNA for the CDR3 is TGCGCCAGCGGTCACCTGGGCGGGATCACAGATACGCAGTATTTT.

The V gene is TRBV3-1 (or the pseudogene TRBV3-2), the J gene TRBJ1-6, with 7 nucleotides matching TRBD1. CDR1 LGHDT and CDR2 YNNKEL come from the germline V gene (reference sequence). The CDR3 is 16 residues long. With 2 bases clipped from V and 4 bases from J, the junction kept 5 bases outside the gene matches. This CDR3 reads CASSQPGQRYNSPLHF. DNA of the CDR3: TGTGCCAGCAGCCAACCGGGACAGAGATATAATTCACCCCTCCACTTT.

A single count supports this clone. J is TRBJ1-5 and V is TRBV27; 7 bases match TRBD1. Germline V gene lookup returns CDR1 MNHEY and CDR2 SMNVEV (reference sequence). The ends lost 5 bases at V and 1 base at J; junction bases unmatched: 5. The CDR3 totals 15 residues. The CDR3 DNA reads TGTGCCAGCAGTCAAGAGGGGGCAAGCAATCAGCCCCAGCATTTT. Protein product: CASSQEGASNQPQHF.

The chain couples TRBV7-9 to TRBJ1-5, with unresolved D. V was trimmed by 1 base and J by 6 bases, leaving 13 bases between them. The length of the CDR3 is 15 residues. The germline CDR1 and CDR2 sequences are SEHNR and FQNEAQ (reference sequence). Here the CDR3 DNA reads TGTGCCAGCAGCTTAGGGGCTTCAGAACCTCAGCCCCAGCATTTT. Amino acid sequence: CASSLGASEPQPQHF.

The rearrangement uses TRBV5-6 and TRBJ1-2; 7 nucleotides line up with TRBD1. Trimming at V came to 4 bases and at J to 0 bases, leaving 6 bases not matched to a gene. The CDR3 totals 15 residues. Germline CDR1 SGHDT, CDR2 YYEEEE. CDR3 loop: CASSAAGTANYGYTF. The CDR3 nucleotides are TGTGCCAGCAGCGCCGCCGGGACAGCTAACTATGGCTACACCTTC. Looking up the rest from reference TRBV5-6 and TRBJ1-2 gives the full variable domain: DAGVTQSPTHLIKTRGQQVTLRCSPKSGHDTVSWYQQALGQGPQFIFQYYEEEERQRGNFPDRFSGHQFPNYSSELNVNALLLGDSALYLCASSAAGTANYGYTFGSGTRLTVV.

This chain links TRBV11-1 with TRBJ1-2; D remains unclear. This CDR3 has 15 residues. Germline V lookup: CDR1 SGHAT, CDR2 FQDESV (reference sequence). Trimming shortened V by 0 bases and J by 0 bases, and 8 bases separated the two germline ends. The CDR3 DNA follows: TGTGCCAGCAGCTTAGCGGAGACTGCTAACTATGGCTACACCTTC. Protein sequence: CASSLAETANYGYTF. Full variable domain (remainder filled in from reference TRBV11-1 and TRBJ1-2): EAEVAQSPRYKITEKSQAVAFWCDPISGHATLYWYRQILGQGPELLVQFQDESVVDDSQLPKDRFSAERLKGVDSTLKIQPAELGDSAMYLCASSLAETANYGYTFGSGTRLTVV.

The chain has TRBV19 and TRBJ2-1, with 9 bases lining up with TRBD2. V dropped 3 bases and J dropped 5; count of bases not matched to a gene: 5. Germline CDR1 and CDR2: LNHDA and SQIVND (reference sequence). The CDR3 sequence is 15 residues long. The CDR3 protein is CASSILAGEDNEQFF. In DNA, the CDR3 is TGTGCCAGTAGTATCTTAGCGGGGGAGGACAATGAGCAGTTCTTC. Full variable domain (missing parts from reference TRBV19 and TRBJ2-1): DGGITQSPKYLFRKEGQNVTLSCEQNLNHDAMYWYRQDPGQGLRLIYYSQIVNDFQKGDIAEGYSVSREKKESFPLTVTSAQKNPTAFYLCASSILAGEDNEQFFGPGTRLTVL.

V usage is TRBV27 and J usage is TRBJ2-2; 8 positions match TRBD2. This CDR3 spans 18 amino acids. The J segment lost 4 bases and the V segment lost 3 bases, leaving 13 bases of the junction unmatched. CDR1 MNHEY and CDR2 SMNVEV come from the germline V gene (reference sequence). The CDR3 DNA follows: TGTGCCAGCAGTTTGGGGGAGGGGCTAGCGGGCAGCACCGGGGAGCTGTTTTTT. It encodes CASSLGEGLAGSTGELFF.

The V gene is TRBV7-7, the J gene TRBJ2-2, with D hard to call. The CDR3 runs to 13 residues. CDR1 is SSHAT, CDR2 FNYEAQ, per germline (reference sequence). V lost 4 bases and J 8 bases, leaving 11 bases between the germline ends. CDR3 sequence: CASSSHQTGELFF. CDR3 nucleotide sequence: TGTGCCAGCAGCTCCCACCAGACAGGGGAGCTGTTTTTT.

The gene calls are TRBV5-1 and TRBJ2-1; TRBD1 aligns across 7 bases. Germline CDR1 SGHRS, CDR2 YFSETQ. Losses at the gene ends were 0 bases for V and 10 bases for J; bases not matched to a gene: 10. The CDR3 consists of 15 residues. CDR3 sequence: CASSLDLGTVREQFF. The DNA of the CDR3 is TGCGCCAGCAGCTTGGATCTGGGGACAGTCCGCGAGCAGTTCTTC.

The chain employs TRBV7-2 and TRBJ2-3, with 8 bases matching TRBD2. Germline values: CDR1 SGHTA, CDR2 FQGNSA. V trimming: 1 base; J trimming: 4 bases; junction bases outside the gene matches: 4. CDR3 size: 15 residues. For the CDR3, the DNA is TGTGCCAGCAGCTTAGATCTAGCGGGTTCAGATACGCAGTATTTT. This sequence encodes CASSLDLAGSDTQYF.

CDR3 nucleotide sequence: TGCGCCAGCAGCCCTAAGGGCGGGGGGGCTTTGTCGGAGCAGTTCTTC. Amino acids: CASSPKGGGALSEQFF. The V and J genes are TRBV5-1 and TRBJ2-1, with 9 bases identical to TRBD2. The CDR3 is 16 residues long. The V segment lost 4 bases and the J segment 10 bases; nucleotides outside the gene matches: 15. In germline, CDR1 is SGHRS, CDR2 YFSETQ.